What follows is one T cell receptor beta chain and its context. Its antigen is still unknown. From CD4+ cells came CD45RA+ naive and CD45RA-negative memory subsets. This CDR3 comprises 16 residues. The trim removed 4 bases at V and 1 base at J, leaving 7 bases unmatched. The V gene's germline CDR1 is SGHNT and CDR2 YYREEE (reference sequence). The data were obtained in a study of shared clonotypes between healthy human individuals. Study details: The donor pool was made up of two women and three men aged 18 to 49. General observations from the study: Larger estimated richness was generally seen in naive subsets than in memory subsets. A small donor pool kept down the genetic and exposure-history diversity that was represented.

Profiling relied on immunoSEQ multiplex PCR, and the TCRdb table lists in-frame clones only, not all of them. The repertoire holds about 1.5 million clones, with 95% to 99% as singletons. The V and J genes are TRBV5-4 and TRBJ2-2; TRBD1 matches at 7 bases. What was sequenced was naive CD4+ T cells sorted from blood. The subset was: CD45RA+ positively selected. The receptor was derived from a young man in good health. CDR3 loop: CASSPRDRVNTGELFF. As DNA, the CDR3 is TGTGCCAGCAGCCCTCGGGACAGAGTGAACACCGGGGAGCTGTTTTTT.